The rows below give T cell receptor beta chains drawn from one sample of a study of shared clonotypes between healthy human individuals. Measured with immunoSEQ multiplex PCR; TCRdb has only the in-frame clones, and not every one. The table lists 950,000 to 1,300,000 clones, around 76% of them singletons, with approximately 1.5% in the top ten. Sequencing was carried out using memory CD4+ T cells sorted from blood. The receptors shown here come from a man aged 18 to 30 in good health. Both conserved end residues are part of each CDR3. D genes are given only for firm matches. Not every row has a clone size; where given, it reads once, few, many or a size class.

clone_size j_call v_call d_call cdr3_nt cdr3_aa
. TRBJ1-2 TRBV5-1 . TGCGCCAGCAGCTTGGGAATGCGCAACTATGGCTACACCTTC CASSLGMRNYGYTF
. TRBJ1-6 TRBV15 . TGTGCCACCAGCAGAGGGGGAAACTATAATTCACCCCTCCACTTT CATSRGGNYNSPLHF
few TRBJ2-6 TRBV10-1 TRBD1 TGCGCCAGCAGGCTCCGACAGGGGCCTAGCTCTGGGGCCAACGTCCTGACTTTC CASRLRQGPSSGANVLTF
few TRBJ1-2 TRBV30 . TGTGCCTCGACCCGCGGCATCTATGGCTACACCTTC CASTRGIYGYTF
once TRBJ2-3 TRBV18 . TGTGCCAGCTCAGCCCTTGATACGCAGTATTTT CASSALDTQYF
few TRBJ2-3 TRBV6-4 . TGTGCCAGCAGCGACCGGGGGGCTAGCACAGATACGCAGTATTTT CASSDRGASTDTQYF
. TRBJ2-3 TRBV6-5 TRBD2 TGTGCCAGCAGGCGGGGCGGGGGGGGCACAGATACGCAGTATTTT CASRRGGGGTDTQYF
few TRBJ2-5 TRBV6-1 . TGTGCCAGCAGTGTGGGATCTCAGGTAGAGACCCAGTACTTC CASSVGSQVETQYF
. TRBJ2-7 TRBV2 . TGTGCCAGCGGAACAGGGACCTACGAGCAGTACTTC CASGTGTYEQYF
. TRBJ1-2 TRBV7-2 . TGTGCCAGCACCTCCTCTCGTTTGAGGGCGGATGGCTACACCTTC CASTSSRLRADGYTF
. TRBJ2-4 TRBV7-8 . TGTGCCAGCAGCTCTGACTCTAGGGCCAAAAACATTCAGTACTTC CASSSDSRAKNIQYF
. TRBJ2-1 TRBV12-5 TRBD1 TGTGCTAGTGGGTCGGGACAGGGGAACCATGAGCAGTTCTTC CASGSGQGNHEQFF
few TRBJ1-1 TRBV5-1 TRBD1 TGCGCCAGCAGTAGACAGGGGACTGAAGCTTTCTTT CASSRQGTEAFF
. TRBJ2-1 TRBV10-3 TRBD2 TGTGCCATCAGAAAGAGCGGGAACTACAATGAGCAGTTCTTC CAIRKSGNYNEQFF
. TRBJ2-7 TRBV5-1 . TGCGCCAGCAGCGGAGGACAGTTACTCTCCTACGAGCAGTACTTC CASSGGQLLSYEQYF
once TRBJ2-3 TRBV30 . TGTGCCTGGAGTGTAAAGGGGCCTGGCACAGATACGCAGTATTTT CAWSVKGPGTDTQYF
. TRBJ2-7 TRBV5-1 . TGCGCCAGCAGCTTCGGGAAGAGCTCCTACGAGCAGTACTTC CASSFGKSSYEQYF
. TRBJ2-7 TRBV7-3 TRBD2 TGTGCCAGCAGCCTCAGCGGGAGTCCCTACGAGCAGTACTTC CASSLSGSPYEQYF
few TRBJ1-1 TRBV11-2 . TGTGCCAGCAGCTTCGAGGAGACTCACACTGAAGCTTTCTTT CASSFEETHTEAFF
. TRBJ1-2 TRBV6-6 TRBD1 TGTGCCAGCACCCGACAGGGCAGGGGTTCGGGGGGCTACACCTTC CASTRQGRGSGGYTF
. TRBJ2-3 TRBV7-3 . TGTGCCAGCAGCCCTGGGAGGATAACAGATACGCAGTATTTT CASSPGRITDTQYF
few TRBJ1-2 TRBV19 . TGTGCCAGTAGCTCCAGTATCTATGGCTACACCTTC CASSSSIYGYTF
. TRBJ1-3 TRBV9 TRBD1 TGTGCCAGCAGCCCCCCAGTGGGGGGACAGAGCTCTGGAAACACCATATATTTT CASSPPVGGQSSGNTIYF
. TRBJ2-3 TRBV25-1 . TGTGCCAGCAGGAGCACAGATACGCAGTATTTT CASRSTDTQYF
. TRBJ2-7 TRBV6-5 . TGTGCCAGCAGTTACAGAGCTAGCAGCGAGCAGTACTTC CASSYRASSEQYF
. TRBJ2-5 TRBV2 TRBD2 TGTGCCAGCAGTGTGGCTAGCGGGGGCCTTCAGACCCAGTACTTC CASSVASGGLQTQYF
. TRBJ1-1 TRBV7-2 TRBD1 TGTGCCAGCAGCTCCGACAGGGCCACTGAAGCTTTCTTT CASSSDRATEAFF
. TRBJ1-5 TRBV7-2 . TGTGCCAGCAGCTTAGAGGGGGGGCGCTTCGATCAGCCCCAGCATTTT CASSLEGGRFDQPQHF
. TRBJ2-6 TRBV19 . TGTGCCAGTAGTATGCAAGGCGCTGGGGCCAACGTCCTGACTTTC CASSMQGAGANVLTF
. TRBJ2-5 TRBV25-1 TRBD1 TGTGCCAGCAGTGACCCCGGACAGGCCGGGTTGTCCCAGTACTTC CASSDPGQAGLSQYF
. TRBJ2-2 TRBV4-1 . TGCGCCAGCAGCCGGAGGGGCGAAAAGAACTCCGGGGAGCTGTTTTTT CASSRRGEKNSGELFF
many TRBJ2-7 TRBV29-1 . TGCAGCGTCGTTGGGGTGGACGGTCGTGGGGAGTACTTC CSVVGVDGRGEYF
. TRBJ2-5 TRBV4-3 TRBD2 TGCGCCAGCAGCCAAGAACGAGGTCCTGCGGGGGGAGGGCCGCTAGAGACCCAGTACTTC CASSQERGPAGGGPLETQYF
. TRBJ2-1 TRBV10-1 TRBD1 TGCGCCAGCAGATCGCCGACAGGGCCCGGCTCCTACAATGAGCAGTTCTTC CASRSPTGPGSYNEQFF
. TRBJ2-3 TRBV10-3 . TGTGCCATCAGTGAGCTAGGTGGGGGAGGAGATACGCAGTATTTT CAISELGGGGDTQYF
. TRBJ2-3 TRBV29-1 . TGCAGCGTCCTGATCGGCGAACGGCGGACAGATACGCAGTATTTT CSVLIGERRTDTQYF
. TRBJ1-2 TRBV7-2 . TGTGCCAGCAGCCTTCAGGGGCACGGCTACACCTTC CASSLQGHGYTF